This entry lists 32 T cell receptor beta chains sequenced from one sample in a study of cytomegalovirus exposure and HLA in healthy donors. The primer mix had 60 Vbeta and 13 Jbeta primers. TCRdb keeps only in-frame clones here, not all; method: immunoSEQ multiplex PCR. The data show roughly 200,000 clones, more than 65% seen once. Sequencing was carried out using PBMCs. The receptors were sampled from a woman aged 45-59 years in good health and CMV-seronegative.

This chain joins TRBV5-4 and TRBJ2-5, with 9 bases identical to TRBD2. Losses at the gene ends were 4 bases for V and 5 bases for J; bases not matched to a gene: 6. This CDR3 spans 14 amino acids. Per the germline V gene, CDR1 is SGHNT and CDR2 is YYREEE (reference sequence). The CDR3 DNA is TGTGCCAGCAGCAAACCCGCGGGGGGGGAGACCCAGTACTTC. The encoded protein is CASSKPAGGETQYF.

The chain couples TRBV6-5 to TRBJ2-7; TRBD1 aligns across 11 bases. In germline, CDR1 is MNHEY, CDR2 SVGAGI. This CDR3 comprises 14 residues. Trimming took 5 bases from V and 2 from J; bases not matched to a gene: 2. The CDR3 sequence: CASSRTGGPYEQYF. The CDR3 DNA follows: TGTGCCAGCAGTCGGACAGGGGGCCCCTACGAGCAGTACTTC.

V is TRBV18 and J is TRBJ2-7; possible D gene TRBD2, 6 bases. The CDR3 has 16 residues. Germline values: CDR1 KGHSH, CDR2 LQKENI. V was clipped by 2 bases and J by 2 bases, with 16 bases between them. In nucleotides, the CDR3 is TGTGCCAGCTCACCAGTTATCGGCGGGGACGCCTACGAGCAGTACTTC. Translated: CASSPVIGGDAYEQYF.

The J gene is TRBJ2-3, the V gene TRBV18, with TRBD2 matching over 10 bases. V lost 1 base, J lost 2 bases, and 6 bases stayed unmatched. Germline values: CDR1 KGHSH, CDR2 LQKENI. The CDR3 covers 17 residues. Here the CDR3 reads CASSPRTSGRPTDTQYF. CDR3 DNA: TGTGCCAGCTCACCACGGACTAGCGGAAGACCCACAGATACGCAGTATTTT.

This sequence joins TRBV5-1 and TRBJ2-2; D gene ambiguous. V was shortened by 0 bases and J by 0 bases, with 6 bases between the two germline ends. This CDR3 comprises 15 residues. CDR1 is SGHRS and CDR2 is YFSETQ in the germline V gene. As DNA, the CDR3 is TGCGCCAGCAGCTTGGTACTTACGAACACCGGGGAGCTGTTTTTT. Its protein is CASSLVLTNTGELFF. The full variable domain, in which reference TRBV5-1 and TRBJ2-2 provide the parts outside the CDR3, is KAGVTQTPRYLIKTRGQQVTLSCSPISGHRSVSWYQQTPGQGLQFLFEYFSETQRNKGNFPGRFSGRQFSNSRSEMNVSTLELGDSALYLCASSLVLTNTGELFFGEGSRLTVL.

This clone occurred a few times. The chain has TRBV15 and TRBJ1-5; weak D call: TRBD1 (6 bases). V was shortened by 5 bases and J by 8 bases, with 16 bases between the two germline ends. Germline V gene lookup returns CDR1 LNHNV and CDR2 YYDKDF (reference sequence). The CDR3 length is 14 residues. The CDR3 region is CATSPGGAWEPQHF. DNA for the CDR3: TGTGCCACCAGCCCGGGGGGGGCGTGGGAGCCCCAGCATTTT.

The genes are TRBV7-9 and TRBJ2-3; 9 nucleotides align to TRBD2. V shed 8 bases, J shed 1 base, and the junction held 1 base outside the gene matches. This CDR3 has 13 amino acids. Germline V gives CDR1 SEHNR, CDR2 FQNEAQ (reference sequence). The CDR3: CASRTSGTDTQYF. The CDR3 region has the DNA TGTGCCAGCCGGACTAGCGGCACAGATACGCAGTATTTT.

The chain joins TRBV4-3 to TRBJ1-2, with unresolved D. The germline V gene encodes CDR1 LGHNA and CDR2 YSLEER. The CDR3 totals 16 residues. Trimming cost V 0 bases and J 8 bases, with 19 bases left between them. CDR3 loop: CASSQDYRSAGGGYTF. The CDR3 region has the DNA TGCGCCAGCAGCCAAGATTATAGGTCCGCCGGAGGCGGCTACACCTTC.

The V and J genes are TRBV5-1 and TRBJ2-1; the D is unclear. The germline V gene encodes CDR1 SGHRS and CDR2 YFSETQ. CDR3 size: 13 residues. The V gene lost 1 base and the J gene lost 5 bases, with 7 bases spanning the gap. As DNA, the CDR3 is TGCGCCAGCAGCTTGAGTCCTAACAATGAGCAGTTCTTC. Its translation is CASSLSPNNEQFF.

The gene calls are TRBV27 and TRBJ2-1; D uncertain. Trimming cost V 10 bases and J 3 bases, with 13 bases left between them. Germline V gene data show CDR1 as MNHEY and CDR2 as SMNVEV (reference sequence). The CDR3 is 13 amino acids. CDR3 nucleotide sequence: TGTGCCACGAGGTACCCGAACTACAATGAGCAGTTCTTC. Its translation is CATRYPNYNEQFF.

The rearrangement uses TRBV5-1 and TRBJ2-1, with 11 positions matching TRBD2. This CDR3 comprises 16 residues. After removal of 3 bases from V and 8 bases from J, the junction contained 10 bases not matched to a gene. Per the germline V gene, CDR1 is SGHRS and CDR2 is YFSETQ. This CDR3 reads CASSSRLAGPLYEQFF. Written as DNA, the CDR3 is TGCGCCAGCAGCTCCCGACTAGCGGGGCCTTTGTATGAGCAGTTCTTC.

This clone was recorded only once. V usage is TRBV25-1 and J usage is TRBJ2-5; the match to TRBD2 covers 7 bases. V dropped 5 bases and J dropped 1; count of bases not matched to a gene: 1. The CDR3 length is 13 residues. Per germline, CDR1 MGHDK and CDR2 SYGVNS. The CDR3 DNA follows: TGTGCCAGCAGTTGGGGGGGCCAAGAGACCCAGTACTTC. Amino acid sequence: CASSWGGQETQYF.

This chain joins TRBV28 and TRBJ1-1, with D uncertain. Between the trimmed V and J ends, which lost 3 bases and 8 bases, there was a span of 13 bases. In germline, CDR1 is MDHEN, CDR2 SYDVKM. The CDR3 consists of 13 residues. CDR3 amino acids: CASSLAGEWEAFF. CDR3 sequence (DNA): TGTGCCAGCAGTTTGGCGGGTGAGTGGGAAGCTTTCTTT.

The V and J genes are TRBV7-9 and TRBJ1-4; 7 nucleotides align to TRBD1. The V and J ends lost 0 bases and 7 bases, in that order; junction bases with no gene match: 2. The CDR3 loop spans 14 amino acids. Germline loops: CDR1 SEHNR, CDR2 FQNEAQ (reference sequence). CDR3 bases: TGTGCCAGCAGCTTAGCGGGGACAGTTGAAAAACTGTTTTTT. Translation gives CASSLAGTVEKLFF.

The rearrangement links TRBV6-6 to TRBJ2-7; D is undetermined. With 5 bases removed from V and 0 bases from J, the gap between germline ends came to 8 bases. CDR1 is MNHNY, CDR2 SVGAGI, per germline (reference sequence). There are 13 residues in the CDR3. CDR3 coding DNA: TGTGCCAGCAGTAAACAGCTCTCCTACGAGCAGTACTTC. It codes for CASSKQLSYEQYF.

V and J are TRBV28 and TRBJ1-4; TRBD1 is a possible D gene (6 bases). The CDR3 is 14 residues long. The ends were cut back, 3 bases at V and 6 bases at J, with 11 bases in the middle. Germline values: CDR1 MDHEN, CDR2 SYDVKM. The CDR3 coding sequence is TGTGCCAGCAGTTTGCAGGACAGTGATGAAAAACTGTTTTTT. Encoded protein: CASSLQDSDEKLFF.

The chain employs TRBV7-9 and TRBJ1-4; maybe TRBD1 (6 bases). V lost 1 base, J lost 4 bases, and 16 bases lay in between. The V gene's germline CDR1 is SEHNR and CDR2 FQNEAQ (reference sequence). This CDR3 is built from 17 residues. CDR3 region: CASSLEGGLDRNEKLFF. The CDR3 coding sequence is TGTGCCAGCAGCTTAGAGGGGGGGCTCGACCGTAATGAAAAACTGTTTTTT.

The rearrangement uses TRBV11-2 and TRBJ2-7; 8 bases fit TRBD1. The CDR3 sequence is 14 residues long. In germline, CDR1 is SGHAT, CDR2 FQNNGV. Trimming at V came to 5 bases and at J to 4 bases, leaving 7 bases not matched to a gene. The DNA for the CDR3 is TGTGCCAGCAGCGCCCAGGGGGCTCGGTACGAGCAGTACTTC. Translated, it gives CASSAQGARYEQYF.

V gene TRBV6-5 combines with J gene TRBJ1-1, with TRBD1 identical over 9 bases. This CDR3 spans 16 amino acids. Trimming removed 2 bases from V and 0 bases from J; junction bases left unmatched: 4. Germline V gene sequence: CDR1 MNHEY, CDR2 SVGAGI. CDR3 region: CASSYKTGGLNTEAFF. The CDR3 nucleotides read TGTGCCAGCAGTTACAAAACAGGGGGCTTGAACACTGAAGCTTTCTTT.

The V call is TRBV5-1, the J call TRBJ2-7, with TRBD2 as a possible D gene (5 bases). Trimming shortened V by 0 bases and J by 2 bases, and 12 bases separated the two germline ends. The CDR3 runs to 15 residues. Germline CDR1 is SGHRS and CDR2 is YFSETQ. The CDR3 is CASSLVGGGAYEQYF. DNA of the CDR3: TGCGCCAGCAGCTTGGTAGGAGGTGGCGCCTACGAGCAGTACTTC.

This sequence joins TRBV9 and TRBJ2-5, with D tentatively TRBD1 (5 bases). CDR3 size: 14 residues. Germline-derived CDR1 and CDR2 are SGDLS and YYNGEE. V shed 4 bases and J shed 6 bases, with 16 bases lying between them. The chain's CDR3 is CASSKEGALKTQYF. CDR3 in DNA: TGTGCCAGCAGCAAAGAAGGGGCCCTAAAGACCCAGTACTTC.

This chain connects TRBV6-5 to TRBJ1-1; no reliable D call. The V end was cut by 0 bases, the J end by 6 bases, with 17 bases between. In germline, CDR1 is MNHEY, CDR2 SVGAGI. The CDR3 sequence is 16 residues long. The CDR3 protein is CASSYSAAVGPPEAFF. The CDR3 DNA sequence: TGTGCCAGCAGTTACTCGGCGGCGGTCGGTCCCCCTGAAGCTTTCTTT.

This chain joins TRBV5-1 and TRBJ2-3; TRBD2 is a possible D gene (6 bases). The CDR3 is 17 residues long. V was shortened by 0 bases and J by 5 bases, with 19 bases between the two germline ends. Germline V CDR1 and CDR2: SGHRS, YFSETQ. CDR3 DNA: TGCGCCAGCAGCTTGGGATACCATAGCAGGCGGGGAGATACGCAGTATTTT. It is translated as CASSLGYHSRRGDTQYF.

This chain connects TRBV5-1 to TRBJ2-2; 9 bases are a match to TRBD1. V was pared by 4 bases and J by 1 base, with 2 bases of the junction left unmatched. Germline assignment: CDR1 SGHRS and CDR2 YFSETQ. The CDR3 sequence is 15 residues long. CDR3 sequence: CASSVGQGNTGELFF. The CDR3 DNA reads TGCGCCAGCAGCGTGGGACAGGGGAACACCGGGGAGCTGTTTTTT.

The chain couples TRBV7-9 to TRBJ1-5, with a weak D call TRBD1 (6 bases). This CDR3 has 14 amino acids. Trimming cost V 5 bases and J 2 bases, with 10 bases left between them. Looked up from germline, CDR1 is SEHNR and CDR2 is FQNEAQ (reference sequence). Here the CDR3 reads CASSQGSGNQPQHF. For the CDR3, the DNA is TGTGCCAGCAGCCAGGGGTCCGGCAATCAGCCCCAGCATTTT.

The chain recombines TRBV5-1 with TRBJ1-2; 9 bases match TRBD1. The CDR3 totals 18 residues. V was clipped by 3 bases and J by 5 bases; unmatched bases: 17. From germline, CDR1 is SGHRS and CDR2 YFSETQ. The CDR3 DNA reads TGCGCCAGCAGCTCGAAAACCGGGACAGGGAAGTCGATTTATGGCTACACCTTC. This encodes CASSSKTGTGKSIYGYTF.

V and J are TRBV4-2 and TRBJ2-5, with a possible D match to TRBD2 (6 bases). The CDR3 totals 13 residues. Germline CDR1 LGHNA, CDR2 YNFKEQ. Trimming took 4 bases from V and 3 from J, leaving 9 bases between them. The CDR3 DNA follows: TGTGCCAGCAGCCGGGGACTTGAAGAGACCCAGTACTTC. Its translation: CASSRGLEETQYF.

This rearrangement joins TRBV30 to TRBJ1-3; 8 bases agree with TRBD1. V was pared by 4 bases and J by 0 bases, with 17 bases of the junction left unmatched. Germline V gene lookup returns CDR1 GTSNPN and CDR2 SVGIG (reference sequence). This CDR3 contains 19 residues. The CDR3 loop reads CAWIPGTGLGYHSGNTIYF. The CDR3 region has the DNA TGTGCCTGGATTCCCGGGACAGGCCTAGGATATCACTCTGGAAACACCATATATTTT.

The chain carries TRBV19 and TRBJ2-1; a weak D match, TRBD1 (5 bases). CDR1 is LNHDA, CDR2 SQIVND, per germline (reference sequence). V lost 0 bases and J lost 4, with 25 bases in between. This CDR3 is built from 20 residues. The CDR3 DNA sequence: TGTGCCAGTAGTATAGAGGGCCCTAGACGGACACCCCCAACTTACAATGAGCAGTTCTTC. Its translation is CASSIEGPRRTPPTYNEQFF.

This clone was observed once. The CDR3 spells CASSRDRGTGELFF. In DNA form, the CDR3 reads TGTGCCAGTAGTAGGGACAGGGGCACCGGGGAGCTGTTTTTT. The chain employs TRBV19 and TRBJ2-2; 10 nucleotides agree with TRBD1. Germline V gene sequence: CDR1 LNHDA, CDR2 SQIVND (reference sequence). The CDR3 extends over 14 amino acids. V was clipped by 4 bases and J by 4 bases; unmatched bases: 0.

The CDR3: CASSLVSYEQYF. The CDR3 bases are TGTGCCAGCAGTTTAGTTTCCTACGAGCAGTACTTC. The genes are TRBV2 and TRBJ2-7; no clear D gene. Germline assignment: CDR1 SNHLY and CDR2 FYNNEI. The CDR3 extends over 12 amino acids. With 5 bases removed from V and 1 base from J, the gap between germline ends came to 6 bases.

This clone has a single count. V is TRBV6-1 and J is TRBJ2-4, with D perhaps matching TRBD1 (5 bases). Germline CDR1 is MNHNS and CDR2 is SASEGT. V dropped 0 bases and J dropped 0 bases, with 12 bases sitting between them. This CDR3 has 17 amino acids. The CDR3 DNA is TGTGCCAGCAGTGAAGCGGGGCCTTCCATAGCCAAAAACATTCAGTACTTC. Its translation is CASSEAGPSIAKNIQYF.